The entry below describes one T cell receptor beta chain. The antigen is not known. V lost 0 bases, J lost 7 bases, and 7 bases stayed unmatched. The CDR3 extends over 16 amino acids. CDR1 and CDR2 from the germline V gene are SGHNT and YYREEE (reference sequence). The data belong to a study of shared clonotypes between healthy human individuals. Study-wide results and limits: The study found approximately 5% of naive CD4 clonotypes shared across four donors.

Each subset's genomic DNA was shared equally among a number of immunoSEQ plates. Repertoires were generated with immunoSEQ multiplex PCR, while TCRdb's copy carries only in-frame clones and drops some. Of about 2.3 million clones detected, approximately 90% appear once; the ten largest clones hold 0.3% to 0.4%. This rearrangement joins TRBV5-4 to TRBJ1-4; 9 bases line up with TRBD1. This TCR derives from a man aged 18 to 35 in good health. Some clones in this sample may be carry-over from other donors' samples. The source material was naive CD4+ T cells from PBMCs. Noted subset: CD45RA+ positively selected. CDR3 amino acids: CASSLAAGQGREKLFF. The CDR3 coding sequence is TGTGCCAGCAGCTTGGCCGCGGGACAGGGTCGTGAAAAACTGTTTTTT. Looking up the rest from reference TRBV5-4 and TRBJ1-4 gives the full variable domain: ETGVTQSPTHLIKTRGQQVTLRCSSQSGHNTVSWYQQALGQGPQFIFQYYREEENGRGNFPPRFSGLQFPNYSSELNVNALELDDSALYLCASSLAAGQGREKLFFGSGTQLSVL.